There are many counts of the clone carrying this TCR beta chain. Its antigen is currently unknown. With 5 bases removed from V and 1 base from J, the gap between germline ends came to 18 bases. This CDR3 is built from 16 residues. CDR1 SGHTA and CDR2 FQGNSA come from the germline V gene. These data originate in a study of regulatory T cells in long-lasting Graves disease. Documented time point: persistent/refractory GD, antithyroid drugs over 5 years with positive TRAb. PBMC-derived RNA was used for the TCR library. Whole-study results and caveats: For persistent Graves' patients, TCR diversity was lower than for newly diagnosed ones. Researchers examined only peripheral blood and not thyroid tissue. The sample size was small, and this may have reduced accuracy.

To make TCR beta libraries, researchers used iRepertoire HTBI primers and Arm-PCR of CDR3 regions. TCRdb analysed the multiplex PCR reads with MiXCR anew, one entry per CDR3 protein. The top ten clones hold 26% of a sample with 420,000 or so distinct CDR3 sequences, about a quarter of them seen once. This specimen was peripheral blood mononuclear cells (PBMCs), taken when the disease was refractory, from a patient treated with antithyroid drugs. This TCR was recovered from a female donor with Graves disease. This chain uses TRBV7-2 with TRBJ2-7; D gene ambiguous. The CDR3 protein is CASSLSRITESYEQYF. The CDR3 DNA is TGTGCCAGCAGCCTCAGTCGAATTACAGAGTCCTACGAGCAGTACTTC.